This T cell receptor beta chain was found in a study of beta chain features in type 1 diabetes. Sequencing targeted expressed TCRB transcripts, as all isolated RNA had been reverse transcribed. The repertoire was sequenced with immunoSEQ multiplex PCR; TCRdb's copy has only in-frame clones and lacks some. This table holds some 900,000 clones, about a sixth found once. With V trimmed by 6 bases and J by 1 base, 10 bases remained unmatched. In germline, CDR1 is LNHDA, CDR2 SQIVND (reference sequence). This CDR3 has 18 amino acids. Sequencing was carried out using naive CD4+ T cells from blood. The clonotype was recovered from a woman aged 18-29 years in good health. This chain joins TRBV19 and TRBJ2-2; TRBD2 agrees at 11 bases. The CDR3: CASRPGLAEYRNTGELFF. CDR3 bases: TGTGCCAGTAGACCGGGACTAGCGGAGTATAGGAACACCGGGGAGCTGTTTTTT.